Presented here are 14 T cell receptor beta chains from one specimen sequenced in a study of cytomegalovirus exposure and HLA in healthy donors. This PCR relied on a set of 60 Vbeta primers and 13 Jbeta primers. Only in-frame clones appear in the TCRdb table, and some are missing; sequencing was by immunoSEQ multiplex PCR. The data show 130,000 or so clones, with about 73% seen just once and 2.1% held by the top ten. What was sequenced was PBMCs. These receptors originate from a woman aged 40 to 55 in good health and CMV-seropositive.

This chain connects TRBV28 to TRBJ1-1, with D hard to call. There are 15 residues in the CDR3. V was pared by 1 base and J by 1 base, with 10 bases between. The germline V gene has CDR1 MDHEN and CDR2 SYDVKM. DNA of the CDR3: TGTGCCAGCAGTTTATCTGAGTACAGGAACACTGAAGCTTTCTTT. The encoded protein is CASSLSEYRNTEAFF.

The CDR3 DNA reads as TGTGCCTGGAGTGTACTGGGTCGGAGCTCCTACGAGCAGTACTTC. Its protein product is CAWSVLGRSSYEQYF. The genes are TRBV30 and TRBJ2-7; D unresolved. Germline CDR1 GTSNPN, CDR2 SVGIG (reference sequence). The CDR3 is 15 amino acids. V dropped 0 bases and J dropped 0 bases, with 12 bases sitting between them.

The chain has TRBV5-4 and TRBJ2-2; a weak D match, TRBD2 (6 bases). The ends were cut back, 0 bases at V and 7 bases at J, with 13 bases in the middle. CDR3 size: 15 residues. Germline V gene sequence: CDR1 SGHNT, CDR2 YYREEE (reference sequence). CDR3 nucleotide sequence: TGTGCCAGCAGCTTGGTAGCGGAACGGGGCGGGGAGCTGTTTTTT. This translates into CASSLVAERGGELFF.

The chain combines TRBV5-6 with TRBJ2-3; tentatively, D is TRBD1 (5 bases). CDR3 size: 16 residues. Trimming removed 1 base at V and 2 bases at J, with 14 bases between. Germline V CDR1 and CDR2: SGHDT, YYEEEE. The CDR3 DNA is TGTGCCAGCAGCTTGAGACAGAGGAAAATCACAGATACGCAGTATTTT. It is translated as CASSLRQRKITDTQYF.

V and J are TRBV5-4 and TRBJ2-3, with 8 nucleotides matching TRBD2. Germline CDR1 is SGHNT and CDR2 is YYREEE (reference sequence). The CDR3 is made up of 16 amino acids. V lost 3 bases, J lost 4 bases, and 10 bases stayed unmatched. In DNA, the CDR3 is TGTGCCAGCAGCTCCATAGCGGGGTCGGCAGCAGATACGCAGTATTTT. It is translated as CASSSIAGSAADTQYF. The complete variable domain, with remaining parts taken from reference TRBV5-4 and TRBJ2-3, reads ETGVTQSPTHLIKTRGQQVTLRCSSQSGHNTVSWYQQALGQGPQFIFQYYREEENGRGNFPPRFSGLQFPNYSSELNVNALELDDSALYLCASSSIAGSAADTQYFGPGTRLTVL.

Of note for this clone: Additional DNA sequences in this sample encode the identical CDR3. V is TRBV18 and J is TRBJ1-1; D perhaps matches TRBD1 (5 bases). V gave up 4 bases and J gave up 2 bases, with 11 bases separating them. Germline V gene data show CDR1 as KGHSH and CDR2 as LQKENI. The CDR3 runs to 14 residues. The CDR3 spells CASSRGQGNTEAFF. As DNA, the CDR3 is TGTGCCAGCTCACGCGGTCAGGGAAACACTGAAGCTTTCTTT.

This clone was seen more than once but under ten times. This chain links TRBV7-9 with TRBJ1-2; tentative D call: TRBD1 (6 bases). The CDR3 totals 13 residues. Trimming took 6 bases from V and 4 from J, leaving 12 bases between them. Germline V gene data show CDR1 as SEHNR and CDR2 as FQNEAQ (reference sequence). CDR3 bases: TGTGCCAGCAGTACGGACAGCTTCTATGGCTACACCTTC. It yields the protein CASSTDSFYGYTF.

This clone was counted a few times. V is TRBV30 and J is TRBJ1-4; no definite D call. The CDR3 is made up of 17 amino acids. Germline V gene data show CDR1 as GTSNPN and CDR2 as SVGIG (reference sequence). Trimming shortened V by 3 bases and J by 3 bases, and 20 bases separated the two germline ends. The CDR3 DNA reads as TGTGCCTGGAGACCCAGATTTGTGGAGGAAGCTAATGAAAAACTGTTTTTT. Translated, it gives CAWRPRFVEEANEKLFF.

The sample holds a few counts of this clone. The V call is TRBV4-1, the J call TRBJ1-5; no firm D call. The CDR3 covers 17 residues. Trimming shortened V by 0 bases and J by 2 bases, and 14 bases separated the two germline ends. Germline-derived CDR1 and CDR2 are MGHRA and YSYEKL. The CDR3 loop is CASSQDRSGKGNQPQHF. DNA of the CDR3: TGCGCCAGCAGCCAAGATAGGTCGGGGAAGGGCAATCAGCCCCAGCATTTT.

This clone was counted only a few times. The chain recombines TRBV5-8 with TRBJ1-1; TRBD1 agrees at 9 bases. Germline-derived CDR1 and CDR2 are SGHTS and YDEGEE. The CDR3 spans 15 residues. V gave up 0 bases and J gave up 2 bases; unmatched junction bases: 2. CDR3 DNA sequence: TGTGCCAGCAGCTTGGGGACAGGGGACAACACTGAAGCTTTCTTT. It codes for CASSLGTGDNTEAFF.

This chain joins TRBV6-6 and TRBJ2-7, with 8 bases lining up with TRBD1. J was trimmed by 1 base and V by 7 bases; bases with no gene match: 3. CDR1 is MNHNY, CDR2 SVGAGI, per germline (reference sequence). This CDR3 is built from 13 residues. As DNA, the CDR3 is TGTGCCAGCACCACAGGGGGTTCCTACGAGCAGTACTTC. This translates into CASTTGGSYEQYF.

This clone occurred once. The chain carries TRBV19 and TRBJ1-5; no definite D call. This CDR3 region has 15 residues. The V gene's germline CDR1 is LNHDA and CDR2 SQIVND (reference sequence). Trimming pared 2 bases from V and 0 bases from J, leaving 8 bases between. The CDR3 sequence: CASSIWGDSNQPQHF. Written as DNA, the CDR3 is TGTGCCAGTAGTATATGGGGAGATAGCAATCAGCCCCAGCATTTT.

The chain is built from TRBV5-1 and TRBJ1-1; tentative D call: TRBD1 (6 bases). The CDR3 has 15 residues. V dropped 4 bases and J dropped 1 base, with 14 bases sitting between them. The germline V gene has CDR1 SGHRS and CDR2 YFSETQ. The CDR3 reads CASSITGTRNTEAFF. The CDR3 DNA sequence: TGCGCCAGCAGCATTACCGGGACAAGGAACACTGAAGCTTTCTTT.

V gene TRBV4-2 combines with J gene TRBJ1-1, with D possibly matching TRBD1 (6 bases). The CDR3 is 16 residues long. CDR1 is LGHNA and CDR2 is YNFKEQ in the germline V gene. With 1 base removed from V and 0 bases from J, the gap between germline ends came to 12 bases. The CDR3 is CASSQGGGSVNTEAFF. DNA of the CDR3: TGTGCCAGCAGCCAAGGGGGGGGCTCAGTGAACACTGAAGCTTTCTTT.